This is a list of T cell receptor beta chains from one sample in a study of Graves' ophthalmopathy and Graves' hyperthyroidism. TCRdb processed the multiplex PCR reads anew with MiXCR; each CDR3 protein has one entry. This table has approximately 700,000 distinct CDR3 sequences, just over 40% appearing once. Specimen: peripheral blood. These TCRs come from an adult man with Graves' ophthalmopathy. CDR3s include the opening cysteine and the closing phenylalanine or tryptophan. D genes are given only for firm matches. Some rows have no size entry. The others give once, few or many, or a class for an expanded clone.

v_call: TRBV20-1; d_call: TRBD1; clone_size: .; j_call: TRBJ1-2; cdr3_length: 16; cdr3_aa: CSAAQGTGLVRYGYTF; cdr3_nt: TGCAGTGCTGCTCAGGGGACAGGCCTGGTACGCTATGGCTACACCTTC
v_call: TRBV10-3; d_call: .; clone_size: .; j_call: TRBJ1-4; cdr3_length: 14; cdr3_aa: CASSDAAFNEKLFF; cdr3_nt: TGTGCCAGCAGTGATGCAGCATTTAATGAAAAACTGTTTTTT
v_call: TRBV29-1; d_call: TRBD2; clone_size: few; j_call: TRBJ2-1; cdr3_length: 14; cdr3_aa: CSVDSSGGNHEQFF; cdr3_nt: TGCAGCGTTGACTCTAGCGGGGGTAACCATGAGCAGTTCTTC
v_call: TRBV10-3; d_call: TRBD1; clone_size: .; j_call: TRBJ2-5; cdr3_length: 15; cdr3_aa: CAISESGTGAETQYF; cdr3_nt: TGTGCCATCAGTGAGTCCGGGACAGGGGCAGAGACCCAGTACTTC
v_call: TRBV25-1; d_call: TRBD2; clone_size: .; j_call: TRBJ2-5; cdr3_length: 16; cdr3_aa: CASRHGTSGEQETQYF; cdr3_nt: TGTGCCAGCAGGCACGGGACTAGCGGGGAACAAGAGACCCAGTACTTC
v_call: TRBV11-3; d_call: TRBD1; clone_size: few; j_call: TRBJ1-2; cdr3_length: 14; cdr3_aa: CASSDRQGGYGYTF; cdr3_nt: TGTGCCAGCAGCGACCGACAGGGTGGCTATGGCTACACCTTC
v_call: TRBV10-3; d_call: .; clone_size: .; j_call: TRBJ1-4; cdr3_length: 16; cdr3_aa: CAISERTVSTNEKLFF; cdr3_nt: TGTGCCATCAGTGAACGGACTGTTTCAACTAATGAAAAACTGTTTTTT
v_call: TRBV20-1; d_call: .; clone_size: .; j_call: TRBJ1-3; cdr3_length: 8; cdr3_aa: CSAGQAGF; cdr3_nt: TGCAGTGCTGGCCAGGCGGGGTTT
v_call: TRBV6-5; d_call: TRBD1; clone_size: few; j_call: TRBJ1-4; cdr3_length: 15; cdr3_aa: CASSGTGSGNEKLFF; cdr3_nt: TGTGCCAGCAGTGGGACAGGGTCGGGTAATGAAAAACTGTTTTTT
v_call: TRBV5-1; d_call: .; clone_size: many; j_call: TRBJ1-6; cdr3_length: 14; cdr3_aa: CASSLAGVNSPLHF; cdr3_nt: TGCGCCAGCAGCTTGGCAGGGGTTAATTCACCCCTCCACTTT
v_call: TRBV2; d_call: .; clone_size: .; j_call: TRBJ1-2; cdr3_length: 18; cdr3_aa: CASTRTDMGGTSYYGYTF; cdr3_nt: TGTGCCAGCACCCGAACCGACATGGGCGGCACCTCCTACTATGGCTACACCTTC
v_call: TRBV20-1; d_call: .; clone_size: many; j_call: TRBJ2-7; cdr3_length: 12; cdr3_aa: CSARDNTVKQYF; cdr3_nt: TGCAGTGCTAGAGATAACACGGTGAAGCAGTACTTC
v_call: TRBV12-3/TRBV12-4; d_call: TRBD2; clone_size: many; j_call: TRBJ2-5; cdr3_length: 14; cdr3_aa: CASRQRGAQETQYF; cdr3_nt: TGTGCCAGCAGGCAGCGGGGAGCTCAAGAGACCCAGTACTTC
v_call: TRBV10-3; d_call: .; clone_size: few; j_call: TRBJ2-7; cdr3_length: 16; cdr3_aa: CASRQVSDTHLYEQYF; cdr3_nt: TGTGCCAGCAGGCAAGTTTCGGACACTCACCTCTACGAGCAGTACTTC
v_call: TRBV2; d_call: .; clone_size: many; j_call: TRBJ1-1; cdr3_length: 10; cdr3_aa: CASRLGMAFF; cdr3_nt: TGTGCCAGCAGACTCGGGATGGCTTTCTTT
v_call: TRBV29-1; d_call: .; clone_size: .; j_call: TRBJ2-5; cdr3_length: 13; cdr3_aa: CSVESGSQETQYF; cdr3_nt: TGCAGCGTTGAGTCAGGGAGCCAAGAGACCCAGTACTTC
v_call: TRBV6-1; d_call: TRBD1; clone_size: .; j_call: TRBJ2-7; cdr3_length: 15; cdr3_aa: CASRPRGTSNDEQYF; cdr3_nt: TGTGCCAGCAGGCCCAGGGGGACCTCAAACGACGAGCAGTACTTC
v_call: TRBV6-1; d_call: .; clone_size: few; j_call: TRBJ1-2; cdr3_length: 14; cdr3_aa: CASSEARDLYGYTF; cdr3_nt: TGTGCCAGCAGTGAAGCGAGGGACTTATATGGCTACACCTTC
v_call: TRBV10-3; d_call: .; clone_size: .; j_call: TRBJ1-1; cdr3_length: 13; cdr3_aa: CASMENIIAEAFF; cdr3_nt: TGTGCCAGCATGGAGAACATTATCGCTGAAGCTTTCTTT
v_call: TRBV7-9; d_call: .; clone_size: many; j_call: TRBJ1-4; cdr3_length: 15; cdr3_aa: CASSRYRESGEKLFF; cdr3_nt: TGTGCCAGCAGCCGATACAGGGAGTCGGGTGAAAAACTGTTTTTT
v_call: TRBV10-3; d_call: .; clone_size: many; j_call: TRBJ1-5; cdr3_length: 13; cdr3_aa: CAISDAGGQPQHF; cdr3_nt: TGTGCCATCAGTGATGCCGGTGGCCAGCCCCAGCATTTT
v_call: TRBV19; d_call: .; clone_size: many; j_call: TRBJ1-5; cdr3_length: 13; cdr3_aa: CASRSVGNQPQHF; cdr3_nt: TGTGCCAGCCGGTCCGTAGGCAATCAGCCCCAGCATTTT
v_call: TRBV5-1; d_call: TRBD1; clone_size: .; j_call: TRBJ1-3; cdr3_length: 16; cdr3_aa: CASSSTGGFSGNTIYF; cdr3_nt: TGCGCCAGCAGCTCGACAGGGGGCTTCTCTGGAAACACCATATATTTT
v_call: TRBV5-4; d_call: TRBD2; clone_size: few; j_call: TRBJ2-7; cdr3_length: 17; cdr3_aa: CASSSPGGGGGMYEQYF; cdr3_nt: TGTGCCAGCAGCTCTCCCGGAGGTGGCGGGGGAATGTACGAGCAGTACTTC
v_call: TRBV9; d_call: .; clone_size: many; j_call: TRBJ2-2; cdr3_length: 12; cdr3_aa: CASRQGPGELFF; cdr3_nt: TGTGCCAGCAGGCAGGGTCCCGGGGAGCTGTTTTTT
v_call: TRBV25-1; d_call: .; clone_size: .; j_call: TRBJ1-6; cdr3_length: 17; cdr3_aa: CASSATPGPADNSPLHF; cdr3_nt: TGTGCCAGCAGTGCTACTCCGGGCCCCGCGGATAATTCACCCCTCCACTTT
v_call: TRBV20-1; d_call: .; clone_size: many; j_call: TRBJ1-1; cdr3_length: 12; cdr3_aa: CSASISNTEAFF; cdr3_nt: TGCAGTGCTAGTATATCGAACACTGAAGCTTTCTTT
v_call: TRBV19; d_call: .; clone_size: .; j_call: TRBJ1-2; cdr3_length: 13; cdr3_aa: CASSRAGLYGYTF; cdr3_nt: TGTGCCAGTAGTCGAGCGGGCCTTTATGGCTACACCTTC
v_call: TRBV9; d_call: .; clone_size: .; j_call: TRBJ1-5; cdr3_length: 12; cdr3_aa: CASSVGTSTEHF; cdr3_nt: TGTGCCAGCAGCGTTGGGACTAGCACCGAGCATTTT
v_call: TRBV25-1; d_call: .; clone_size: .; j_call: TRBJ1-1; cdr3_length: 14; cdr3_aa: CASSEFGTVTEAFF; cdr3_nt: TGTGCCAGCAGTGAATTCGGCACAGTGACTGAAGCTTTCTTT
v_call: TRBV7-9; d_call: TRBD1; clone_size: .; j_call: TRBJ2-1; cdr3_length: 12; cdr3_aa: CASSLGTGAQFF; cdr3_nt: TGTGCCAGCAGCTTAGGGACAGGGGCGCAGTTCTTC
v_call: TRBV7-9; d_call: .; clone_size: .; j_call: TRBJ1-3; cdr3_length: 16; cdr3_aa: CASSQDLVSSGNTIYF; cdr3_nt: TGTGCCAGCAGCCAAGATCTTGTAAGCTCTGGAAACACCATATATTTT
v_call: TRBV30; d_call: .; clone_size: .; j_call: TRBJ1-6; cdr3_length: 14; cdr3_aa: CAWSGGLDNSPLHF; cdr3_nt: TGTGCCTGGAGTGGTGGACTGGATAATTCACCCCTCCACTTT
v_call: TRBV19; d_call: TRBD1; clone_size: .; j_call: TRBJ1-3; cdr3_length: 15; cdr3_aa: CASSAGTGGRNTIYF; cdr3_nt: TGTGCCAGTAGTGCCGGGACAGGGGGGCGAAACACCATATATTTT
v_call: TRBV2; d_call: TRBD2; clone_size: many; j_call: TRBJ2-5; cdr3_length: 18; cdr3_aa: CATRPGLAGRLNQETQYF; cdr3_nt: TGTGCCACGAGACCCGGACTAGCGGGACGACTAAACCAAGAGACCCAGTACTTC
v_call: TRBV7-9; d_call: .; clone_size: .; j_call: TRBJ2-7; cdr3_length: 15; cdr3_aa: CASSPRGTGSYEQYF; cdr3_nt: TGTGCCAGCAGCCCCAGGGGAACGGGCTCCTACGAGCAGTACTTC
v_call: TRBV4-1; d_call: TRBD1; clone_size: .; j_call: TRBJ2-7; cdr3_length: 15; cdr3_aa: CASSQEVTGAYEQYF; cdr3_nt: TGCGCCAGCAGCCAAGAGGTAACAGGGGCCTACGAGCAGTACTTC